The sequence of this T cell receptor beta chain was determined in a study of shared clonotypes between healthy human individuals (TCRdb year 2020). Study-level background: The cohort included three men and a couple of women between 18 and 49 years of age. The study deeply sequenced blood TCR repertoires of five healthy adults to estimate repertoire size and the extent of clonotype sharing between individuals. Libraries were prepared and TCR repertoires were sequenced by different laboratories using diverse techniques, in order to increase sequencing depth and limit assay-specific biases. For each donor, CD4 naive and CD4 memory were each run on three plates, CD8 naive on two plates, and CD8 memory on one plate. Per donor, leukapheresis produced somewhere between about 0.9 and 9.5 billion PBMCs.

Results the study describes overall, beyond this receptor: Sharing across a few donors was observed for about 5% of naive CD4, under 4% of naive CD8, roughly 2.3% of memory CD4, and roughly 0.43% of memory CD8 clonotypes. Sampling was limited to blood, and TCR repertoires in tissue likely differ from TCR repertoires in blood. The small number of donors limited the genetic and exposure-history diversity represented. Compared with non-shared clonotypes, the clonotypes found in all four sorted-subset donors had higher generation probabilities. Pairwise subsampling led to the expectation that sequencing depth would affect the degree of clonotype sharing among donors. Naive subsets generally had larger estimated clonotype richness than memory subsets. Incomplete sequencing was indicated by rarefaction of sorted-subset datasets, despite the large sequencing depth.

TCR CDR3 regions were amplified from genomic DNA by multiplex PCR using the deep immunoSEQ assay. For each cell subset, the extracted genomic DNA was distributed evenly across all wells of several immunoSEQ 96-well plates, and each plate served as one replicate. For sorted subsets, each replicate PCR was loaded with about 0.2 ug genomic DNA, equivalent to 30,000 or so T cell genomes. Purified libraries were measured with a Qubit 3.0 fluorometer, size-checked on a Bioanalyzer 2100, and measured again with the KAPA Library Quantification kit. Every immunoSEQ 96-well plate was sequenced on a dedicated single-read 150-cycle Illumina NextSeq 550 flow cell. Regarding the original processing steps: Because the immunoSEQ output held only junctional sequences and lacked quality scores, the filtering could not match the filtering applied to full-length reads. To assign V/J genes and CDR3, sequences were annotated using PyIR, a Python wrapper for IgBLAST v1.9, with IMGT germline references. Reads were removed for weak V/J assignments (E-value above 1e-6), missing CDR3, stop codons, out-of-frame junctions, or ambiguous translated residues. V3J clonotypes were defined as sequences sharing an identical inferred V gene, J gene, and CDR3 amino acid sequence. To compute the percentage overlap between repertoires, the number of shared unique clonotypes was divided by the size of the smaller repertoire. RTK rarefaction, the Chao1 estimator, and Recon v2.1 estimates of unobserved clonotypes were used to assess repertoire richness. Generation probabilities for all TCRbeta clonotypes obtained by the gDNA method from a handful of donors were computed using OLGA. TCRdb re-hosts the immuneACCESS table, in-frame sequences only. Its copies lack some clones; in the studies checked, an unresolved V gene accounts for under half of them, and the cause for the rest is not known. V and J calls and clone size are as listed in that table; D and trimming were resolved from the DNA. The table for this sample lists 1,500,000 or so clones; roughly 97% of them were counted only once. The top ten clonotypes cover approximately 1.2% of the sample.

V and J are truncated by 1 base and 3 bases respectively, leaving an intervening sequence of 8 bases. Its CDR3 holds 13 amino acids, cysteine through phenylalanine. The retained sequence is limited to the CDR3, 39 bases, with the frame set at the first base. The germline V gene (reference sequence) specifies SGHKS as CDR1 and YYEKEE as CDR2. In regard to this clone: The target of this receptor is not known. Base qualities are not recorded, but no much larger clone differs from it by a single base.

Donors were healthy HIV-negative adults with no recently reported acute infections or vaccinations. Every donor was a Caucasian adult residing in Nashville, Tennessee, USA. CD4+ T cells were enriched by magnetic negative selection; naive cells were then positively selected on CD45RA, and the negative fraction formed the memory subset. After blood collection by leukapheresis, PBMCs were isolated using Ficoll-Histopaque density gradient centrifugation and then cryopreserved in the vapor phase of liquid nitrogen. Purity and quantity of every magnetically sorted T cell population were checked by analytical flow cytometry. Each sorted fraction had its genomic DNA isolated and then quantified by UV absorbance on a Nanodrop 2000c.

Sample: naive CD4+ T cells sorted from blood. The cell subset or site label, as the study defines it: CD45RA+ positively selected. The TCR comes from a man aged 30 to 39 in good health. The chain links TRBV5-5 with TRBJ2-7; no D segment can be confidently identified. The DNA is TGTGCCAGCAGCTTGTCATCAGGCTACGAGCAGTACTTC. It translates to CASSLSSGYEQYF.